This is a list of T cell receptor beta chains from one sample in a study of T cells after yellow fever vaccination. TCRdb re-called the 5' RACE reads with MiXCR, one entry per CDR3 protein. The table lists fewer than 450,000 distinct CDR3 sequences, around a tenth of them singletons. Sequenced material: PBMCs, taken on the day of the first yellow fever vaccination. The receptors here all came from a man younger than 35 who received the YFV17D yellow fever vaccine. Both conserved end residues are part of each CDR3. The D gene is left open where the match is weak. Part of the rows lack a size; the others show once, few, many or a class for expanded clones.

>TRBD1|many|TRBV29-1|TRBJ2-3
CSVARTGWADTQYF
TGCAGCGTTGCTCGGACAGGGTGGGCAGATACGCAGTATTTT
>-|-|TRBV12-3/TRBV12-4|TRBJ1-6
CASSLVGAYNSPLHF
TGTGCCAGCAGTTTAGTTGGGGCCTATAATTCACCCCTCCACTTT
>-|few|TRBV29-1|TRBJ2-7
CSGIDIPGEQYF
TGCAGCGGCATCGACATTCCGGGGGAGCAGTACTTC
>-|-|TRBV20-1|TRBJ1-3
CSARAPRNSGNTIYF
TGCAGTGCTAGAGCCCCCAGGAACTCTGGAAACACCATATATTTT
>-|many|TRBV5-1|TRBJ1-2
CASSPGGATYGYTF
TGCGCCAGCAGCCCGGGGGGGGCCACTTATGGCTACACCTTC
>TRBD2|-|TRBV6-5|TRBJ2-5
CASSYPRGSGGSETQHF
TGTGCCAGCAGTTACCCCAGGGGGAGCGGGGGGTCAGAGACCCAGCACTTC
>-|-|TRBV29-1|TRBJ2-4
CSVEFIDRNIQYF
TGCAGCGTTGAATTCATAGACAGAAACATTCAGTACTTC
>-|-|TRBV5-4|TRBJ2-4
CASSVEGANSGNIQYF
TGTGCCAGCAGCGTCGAAGGGGCTAACTCGGGGAACATTCAGTACTTC
>-|few|TRBV5-1|TRBJ2-5
CASSSISGETQYF
TGCGCCAGCAGTTCAATCTCGGGGGAGACCCAGTACTTC
>-|-|TRBV25-1|TRBJ2-3
CASSGRGTGADTQYF
TGTGCCAGCAGTGGACGGGGGACGGGCGCAGATACGCAGTATTTT
>-|few|TRBV19|TRBJ1-1
CASSNRASFDEAFF
TGTGCCAGTAGTAATCGGGCCAGTTTTGATGAAGCTTTCTTT
>TRBD1|many|TRBV7-9|TRBJ1-4
CASSLPPGQGVEKLFF
TGTGCCAGCAGCTTACCACCGGGACAGGGGGTTGAAAAACTGTTTTTT
>-|-|TRBV20-1|TRBJ1-1
CSVSRDTEAFF
TGCAGTGTCAGTAGGGATACTGAAGCTTTCTTT
>-|-|TRBV5-4|TRBJ2-5
CASSLNSGFEETQYF
TGTGCCAGCAGCCTCAACAGCGGTTTTGAGGAGACCCAGTACTTC
>-|few|TRBV20-1|TRBJ1-5
CSVYGGREQPQHF
TGCAGTGTTTATGGGGGGCGCGAACAGCCCCAGCATTTT
>-|few|TRBV4-3|TRBJ2-7
CASSQDYGSDYEQYF
TGCGCCAGCAGCCAAGATTACGGTTCCGACTACGAGCAGTACTTC
>-|few|TRBV18|TRBJ2-3
CANSNRAVLTDTQYF
TGTGCCAACAGCAATCGGGCAGTACTCACAGATACGCAGTATTTT
>TRBD1|many|TRBV29-1|TRBJ1-1
CSVEGGTGGTEAFF
TGCAGCGTTGAAGGGGGGACAGGGGGCACTGAAGCTTTCTTT